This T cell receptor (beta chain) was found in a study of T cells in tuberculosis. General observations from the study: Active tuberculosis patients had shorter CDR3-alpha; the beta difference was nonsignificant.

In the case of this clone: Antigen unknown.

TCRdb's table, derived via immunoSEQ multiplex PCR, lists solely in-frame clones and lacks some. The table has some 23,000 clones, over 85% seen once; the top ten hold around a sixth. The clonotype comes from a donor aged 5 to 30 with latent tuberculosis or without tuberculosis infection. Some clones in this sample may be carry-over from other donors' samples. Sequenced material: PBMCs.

The CDR3 DNA follows: TGTGCCTGGAGTGGGACAGGGAGTTCCACAGATACGCAGTATTTT. Protein: CAWSGTGSSTDTQYF. J is TRBJ2-3 and V is TRBV30; TRBD1 matches at 8 bases. This CDR3 has 15 residues. Germline V gene data show CDR1 as GTSNPN and CDR2 as SVGIG (reference sequence). The ends lost 1 base at V and 2 bases at J; junction bases unmatched: 5. Complete variable domain (other parts from reference TRBV30 and TRBJ2-3): SQTIHQWPATLVQPVGSPLSLECTVEGTSNPNLYWYRQAAGRGLQLLFYSVGIGQISSEVPQNLSASRPQDRQFILSSKKLLLSDSGFYLCAWSGTGSSTDTQYFGPGTRLTVL.